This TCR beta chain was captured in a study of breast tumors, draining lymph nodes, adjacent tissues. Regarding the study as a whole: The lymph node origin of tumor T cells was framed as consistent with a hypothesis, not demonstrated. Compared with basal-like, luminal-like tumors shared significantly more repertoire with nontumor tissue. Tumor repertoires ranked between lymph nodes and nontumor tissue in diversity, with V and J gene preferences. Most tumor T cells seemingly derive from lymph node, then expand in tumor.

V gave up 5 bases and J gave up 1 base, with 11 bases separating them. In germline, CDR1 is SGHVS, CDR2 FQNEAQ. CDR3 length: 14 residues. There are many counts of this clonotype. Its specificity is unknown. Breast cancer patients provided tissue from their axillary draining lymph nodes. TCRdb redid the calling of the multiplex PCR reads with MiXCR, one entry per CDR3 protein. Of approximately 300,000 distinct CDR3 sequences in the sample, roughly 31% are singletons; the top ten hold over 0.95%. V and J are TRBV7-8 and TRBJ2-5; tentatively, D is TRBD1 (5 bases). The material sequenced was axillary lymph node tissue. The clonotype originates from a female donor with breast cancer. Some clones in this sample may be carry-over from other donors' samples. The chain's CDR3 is CASSLTEIQETQYF. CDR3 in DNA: TGTGCCAGCAGCCTGACAGAAATCCAAGAGACCCAGTACTTC.